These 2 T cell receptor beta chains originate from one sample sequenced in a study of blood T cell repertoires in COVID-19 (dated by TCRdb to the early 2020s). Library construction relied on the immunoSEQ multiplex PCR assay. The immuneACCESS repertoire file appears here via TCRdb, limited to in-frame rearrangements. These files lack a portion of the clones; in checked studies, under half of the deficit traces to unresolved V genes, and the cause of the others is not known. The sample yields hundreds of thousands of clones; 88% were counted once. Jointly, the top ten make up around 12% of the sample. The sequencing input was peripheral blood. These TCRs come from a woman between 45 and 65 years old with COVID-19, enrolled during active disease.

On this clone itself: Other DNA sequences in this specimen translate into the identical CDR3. CDR3 in DNA: TGTGCCAGCTCACTGTCCTCCGGGGCCAACGTCCTGACTTTC. Residues: CASSLSSGANVLTF. The gene calls are TRBV18 and TRBJ2-6, with unresolved D. Trimming removed 4 bases from V and 4 bases from J, with 8 bases in between. The CDR3 is 14 amino acids. Germline loops: CDR1 KGHSH, CDR2 LQKENI.

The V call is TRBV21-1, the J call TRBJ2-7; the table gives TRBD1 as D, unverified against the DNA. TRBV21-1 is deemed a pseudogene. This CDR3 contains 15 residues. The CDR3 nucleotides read TGTGCCAGCAGCACGCCGGGACAGGGCTCTGACGAGCAGTACTTC. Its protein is CASSTPGQGSDEQYF.